Below, 24 T cell receptor beta chains from the same sample are listed, as sequenced in a study of blood T cells in healthy people across ages. The authors ran a second PCR of about 7 to 11 cycles using a sample-barcoded 5' primer and a J-beta primer mix. TCRdb recomputed calls from the 5' RACE reads with MiXCR, one row per CDR3 protein. The sample yields 1.5 million to 1.8 million distinct CDR3 sequences, roughly 43% seen once. The sequencing input was blood. Receptors originate from a woman aged 18-29 years in good health.

This clonotype was counted between two and nine times. V usage is TRBV11-3 and J usage is TRBJ2-3, with 7 bases identical to TRBD1. This CDR3 has 15 amino acids. Germline V gene sequence: CDR1 SGHNT, CDR2 YENEEA. V lost 2 bases and J lost 2; bases outside the gene matches: 4. The CDR3, as DNA: TGTGCCAGCAGCTTATTTACAGGGGCCACAGATACGCAGTATTTT. Protein sequence: CASSLFTGATDTQYF.

This clonotype came up a few times. The junction and the germline gene differ at one end; a read error may be behind it. The chain uses TRBV4-3 and TRBJ2-1; 7 bases are a match to TRBD1. The CDR3 is 16 residues long. Looked up from germline, CDR1 is LGHNA and CDR2 is YSLEER. CDR3 bases: TGCGCCAGCAGCCAAGGGGACAGTGCTCACTACGATGAGCAGTTCTTC. This translates into CASSQGDSAHYDEQFF.

This clonotype was seen only a few times. The chain uses TRBV7-3 and TRBJ2-3, with D perhaps matching TRBD2 (5 bases). CDR3 length: 17 residues. Germline CDR1 SGHTA, CDR2 FQGTGA. Trimming took 1 base from V and 2 from J, leaving 16 bases between them. As DNA, the CDR3 is TGTGCCAGCAGCTTAATAGTGTGGGAGCCCCTCACAGATACGCAGTATTTT. It encodes CASSLIVWEPLTDTQYF.

The chain recombines TRBV7-9 with TRBJ1-2; 7 bases are a match to TRBD1. Germline lookup yields CDR1 SEHNR and CDR2 FQNEAQ (reference sequence). The CDR3 is made up of 15 amino acids. Trimming cost V 4 bases and J 4 bases; bases outside gene matches: 9. Written as DNA, the CDR3 is TGTGCCAGCAGCTCCAGGGGGACCGACACCTATGGCTACACCTTC. It is translated as CASSSRGTDTYGYTF. Looking up the rest from reference TRBV7-9 and TRBJ1-2 gives the full variable domain: DTGVSQNPRHKITKRGQNVTFRCDPISEHNRLYWYRQTLGQGPEFLTYFQNEAQLEKSRLLSDRFSAERPKGSFSTLEIQRTEQGDSAMYLCASSSRGTDTYGYTFGSGTRLTVV.

The genes are TRBV7-9 and TRBJ1-1; 7 nucleotides align to TRBD1. Trimming took 5 bases from V and 0 from J; bases not matched to a gene: 6. The CDR3 is 15 amino acids. Germline values: CDR1 SEHNR, CDR2 FQNEAQ (reference sequence). The CDR3 loop is CASSIMTGMNTEAFF. CDR3 bases: TGTGCCAGCAGCATAATGACAGGGATGAACACTGAAGCTTTCTTT. Complete variable domain (other parts from reference TRBV7-9 and TRBJ1-1): DTGVSQNPRHKITKRGQNVTFRCDPISEHNRLYWYRQTLGQGPEFLTYFQNEAQLEKSRLLSDRFSAERPKGSFSTLEIQRTEQGDSAMYLCASSIMTGMNTEAFFGQGTRLTVV.

This clonotype was counted only a few times. The chain joins TRBV7-9 to TRBJ2-3; tentative D call: TRBD1 (5 bases). V shed 5 bases and J shed 5 bases, with 20 bases lying between them. The CDR3 sequence is 16 residues long. Germline V lookup: CDR1 SEHNR, CDR2 FQNEAQ (reference sequence). The CDR3 loop is CASSHPSGRAEDTQYF. The CDR3, as DNA: TGTGCCAGCAGCCACCCGTCTGGCAGGGCGGAAGATACGCAGTATTTT.

This clonotype was counted between two and nine times. The chain couples TRBV6-6 to TRBJ2-1; no clear D gene. V was pared by 11 bases and J by 1 base, with 9 bases between. The CDR3 is made up of 12 amino acids. In germline, CDR1 is MNHNY, CDR2 SVGAGI (reference sequence). CDR3 nucleotide sequence: TGTGCCTCCCAGGCATCCTACAATGAGCAGTTCTTC. This sequence encodes CASQASYNEQFF.

The V call is TRBV4-1, the J call TRBJ2-3, with 8 bases aligning to TRBD2. Germline CDR1 and CDR2: MGHRA and YSYEKL. There are 16 residues in the CDR3. The ends lost 5 bases at V and 3 bases at J; junction bases unmatched: 10. The CDR3 loop reads CASSVRGSGGTDTQYF. In nucleotides, the CDR3 is TGCGCCAGCAGCGTTAGAGGAAGCGGGGGTACAGATACGCAGTATTTT.

J is TRBJ2-2 and V is TRBV6-5, with D perhaps matching TRBD1 (5 bases). Trimming removed 7 bases at V and 1 base at J, with 16 bases between. Germline V gives CDR1 MNHEY, CDR2 SVGAGI. This CDR3 spans 16 amino acids. The CDR3 DNA reads TGTGCCAGCAATTCAGGGTGGTGGGTGAACACCGGGGAGCTGTTTTTT. It encodes CASNSGWWVNTGELFF.

The chain has TRBV12-3 or TRBV12-4 and TRBJ1-2, with 9 positions matching TRBD1. Germline trimming cut 6 bases from V and 2 bases from J; bases unmatched to any gene: 10. This CDR3 has 16 residues. The CDR3 protein is CASSPSGTGPNYGYTF. In DNA form, the CDR3 reads TGTGCCAGCAGCCCCTCGGGGACAGGGCCGAACTATGGCTACACCTTC.

The CDR3 reads CASSTGGGPSGHNEQYF. DNA for the CDR3: TGTGCCAGCTCAACTGGGGGCGGGCCCAGCGGACACAATGAGCAGTACTTC. The J gene is TRBJ2-7, the V gene TRBV27, with D possibly being TRBD1 (6 bases). The CDR3 loop spans 17 amino acids. The ends were cut back, 8 bases at V and 7 bases at J, with 30 bases in the middle. Germline values: CDR1 MNHEY, CDR2 SMNVEV (reference sequence).

In its sample, this clonotype was seen many times. The chain recombines TRBV12-3 or TRBV12-4 with TRBJ1-5, with no clear D. The V and J ends lost 2 bases and 6 bases respectively, with 14 bases between them. The CDR3 spans 15 residues. The CDR3, as DNA: TGTGCCAGCAGTTTAAGTGGGGAAAGAGGTCAGCCCCAGCATTTT. Its protein is CASSLSGERGQPQHF.

The genes are TRBV20-1 and TRBJ2-7; tentative D call: TRBD1 (5 bases). Germline CDR1 DFQATT, CDR2 SNEGSKA (reference sequence). CDR3 length equals 13 residues. The V end lost 1 base, the J end lost 3 bases, and 10 bases lay between the germline ends. CDR3 protein: CSARVDRDYEQYF. The CDR3 DNA reads as TGCAGTGCTAGAGTAGACAGAGACTACGAGCAGTACTTC.

CDR3 amino acids: CASSSTEARDTQYF. The CDR3, as DNA: TGTGCCAGCAGCTCCACTGAGGCTCGCGATACGCAGTATTTT. The chain recombines TRBV7-6 with TRBJ2-3; D remains unclear. V was shortened by 4 bases and J by 6 bases, with 14 bases between the two germline ends. The CDR3 is 14 amino acids. Germline V gene lookup returns CDR1 SGHVS and CDR2 FNYEAQ.

The chain couples TRBV12-3 or TRBV12-4 to TRBJ1-1, with TRBD1 matching over 7 bases. V was clipped by 5 bases and J by 0 bases; unmatched bases: 6. This CDR3 has 15 amino acids. CDR3 protein: CASSPWDSLNTEAFF. For the CDR3, the DNA is TGTGCCAGCAGTCCTTGGGACAGCTTGAACACTGAAGCTTTCTTT.

This clonotype turned up a few times. The chain uses TRBV7-2 and TRBJ2-4; D unresolved. CDR1 and CDR2 (germline): SGHTA, FQGNSA. Trimming removed 0 bases from V and 0 bases from J, with 6 bases in between. CDR3 length: 15 amino acids. The CDR3 nucleotides read TGTGCCAGCAGCTTAGCGTCCTTAGCCAAAAACATTCAGTACTTC. It translates to CASSLASLAKNIQYF.

J is TRBJ2-1 and V is TRBV27; TRBD2 might be the D (5 bases). The V gene's germline CDR1 is MNHEY and CDR2 SMNVEV (reference sequence). The CDR3 covers 13 residues. For the CDR3, the DNA is TGTGCGATCGGGGTCTCCACCTACAATGAGCAGTTCTTC. Amino acids: CAIGVSTYNEQFF.

This rearrangement joins TRBV28 to TRBJ2-7, with TRBD1 matching 8 bases. Unmatched junction bases numbered 7, after V lost 1 base and J lost 2 bases. The germline CDR1 and CDR2 sequences are MDHEN and SYDVKM. The CDR3 extends over 16 amino acids. CDR3 DNA: TGTGCCAGCAGTTTATCGGCCGGGACAGGCACCTACGAGCAGTACTTC. Translated: CASSLSAGTGTYEQYF.

This sequence joins TRBV6-2 or TRBV6-3 and TRBJ2-6; no clear D. CDR3 size: 16 residues. Trimming left V 4 bases short and J 1 base short, with 11 bases between. Germline assignment: CDR1 MNHEY and CDR2 SVGEGT. Here the CDR3 reads CASSSTATSGANVLTF. DNA of the CDR3: TGTGCCAGCAGTTCCACAGCAACGTCTGGGGCCAACGTCCTGACTTTC.

This clonotype was counted only a few times. The rearrangement uses TRBV27 and TRBJ2-5; D gene uncertain. This CDR3 has 11 residues. V dropped 7 bases and J dropped 11 bases, with 14 bases sitting between them. Germline CDR1 MNHEY, CDR2 SMNVEV (reference sequence). CDR3 in DNA: TGTGCCAGCAACCAGTGGCCAGTGCAGTACTTC. Its translation: CASNQWPVQYF.

This clonotype has more than one count but fewer than ten. The rearrangement uses TRBV29-1 and TRBJ2-1; TRBD2 is a possible D gene (6 bases). Deletions cut 6 bases from V and 4 bases from J, with 16 bases between. Per the germline V gene, CDR1 is SQVTM and CDR2 is ANQGSEA. The CDR3 has 14 residues. CDR3 loop: CSVDGSRGYNEQFF. The CDR3 DNA follows: TGCAGCGTCGACGGGAGCCGCGGTTACAATGAGCAGTTCTTC.

The CDR3 DNA reads TGTGCCAGCAGCCTGAACAGGAAATCCTACGAGCAGTACTTC. This encodes CASSLNRKSYEQYF. The J gene is TRBJ2-7, the V gene TRBV7-2; the D gene is possibly TRBD1 (5 bases). The CDR3 runs 14 residues. Trimming took off 5 bases at V and 1 base at J, with 12 bases between the two ends. Looked up from germline, CDR1 is SGHTA and CDR2 is FQGNSA.

The rearrangement joins TRBV20-1 to TRBJ2-3; 7 bases align to TRBD2. Germline CDR1 and CDR2: DFQATT and SNEGSKA (reference sequence). The CDR3 extends over 13 amino acids. After removal of 7 bases from V and 0 bases from J, the junction contained 4 bases not matched to a gene. As DNA, the CDR3 is TGCAGTGGCGGGGGAACTAGCACAGATACGCAGTATTTT. Translating gives CSGGGTSTDTQYF.

As concerns this clonotype: A much larger clone lies one base from this, so it may be a read error. Likely a read error: the CDR3 ends without its conserved phenylalanine or tryptophan. The chain recombines TRBV7-6 with TRBJ2-1; possibly TRBD2 for D (5 bases). The length of the CDR3 is 16 residues. Germline V gene lookup returns CDR1 SGHVS and CDR2 FNYEAQ. Trimming took 4 bases from V and 0 from J, leaving 13 bases between them. The chain's CDR3 is CASSSLRGNSYNEQFL. For the CDR3, the DNA is TGTGCCAGCAGCTCCCTCCGGGGAAACTCCTACAATGAGCAGTTCTTA.